This T cell receptor (beta chain) was obtained from a study of prognosis after radiotherapy for stage I lung cancer. As for the study in general: Without exception, patients with non-small cell lung cancer were deemed medically inoperable.

This CDR3 contains 14 residues. Trimming pared 5 bases from V and 18 bases from J, leaving 23 bases between. Germline loops: CDR1 MDHEN, CDR2 SYDVKM. Researchers took around 6 milliliters of peripheral blood at each of two time points. The genomic DNA TCR beta CDR3 region underwent two rounds of multiplex PCR. First-round PCR amplification was performed with primers specific to each TRBV and TRBJ gene. Universal primers went into the second round of PCR. TCRdb redid the calling of the multiplex PCR reads with MiXCR, one entry per CDR3 protein. The data show around 30,000 distinct CDR3 sequences, around 32% seen once.

The material was PBMCs, obtained before or after stereotactic body radiation therapy (not recorded which). The chain links TRBV28 to TRBJ2-6, with a possible D match to TRBD1 (6 bases). The clonotype was recovered from a donor over 45 with non-small cell lung cancer. The DNA for the CDR3 is TGTGCCAGCAGTCGGACAGCTGAGGCCAACGCCCCGACTTTC. Its protein product is CASSRTAEANAPTF.